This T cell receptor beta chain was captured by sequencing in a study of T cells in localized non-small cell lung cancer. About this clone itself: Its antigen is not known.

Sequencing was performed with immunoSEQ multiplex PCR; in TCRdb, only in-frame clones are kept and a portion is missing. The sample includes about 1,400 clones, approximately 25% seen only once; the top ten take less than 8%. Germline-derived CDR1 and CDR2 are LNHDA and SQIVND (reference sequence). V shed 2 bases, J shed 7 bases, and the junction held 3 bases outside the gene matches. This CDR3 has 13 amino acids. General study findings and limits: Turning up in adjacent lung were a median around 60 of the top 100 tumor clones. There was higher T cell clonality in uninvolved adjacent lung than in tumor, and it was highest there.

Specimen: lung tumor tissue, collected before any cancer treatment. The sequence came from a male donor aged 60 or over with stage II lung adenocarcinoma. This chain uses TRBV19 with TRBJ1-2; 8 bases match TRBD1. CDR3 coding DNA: TGTGCCAGTAGTATACAGGGGGCGCGTGGCTACACCTTC. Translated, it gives CASSIQGARGYTF.